These 19 T cell receptor beta chains originate from one sample sequenced in a study of T cells expressing NK-cell markers. TCRdb reprocessed the 5' RACE reads, keeping one entry per CDR3 protein, no DNA. In total, the table holds about 190,000 distinct CDR3 sequences. The sequencing input was blood T cells: a sorted CD56 or NKG2C T cell subset, CD4+ or CD8+ T cells, or bulk PBMC T cells (not recorded which). The source of these receptors is a man between 18 and 69 years old in good health.

The rearrangement uses TRBV11-1 and TRBJ2-1; the TCRdb call, TRBD1, lacks DNA for checking. There are 19 residues in the CDR3. Germline V gives CDR1 SGHAT, CDR2 FQDESV (reference sequence). The CDR3 region is CASSPPGDRGPKRGNEQFF.

The V gene is TRBV29-1, the J gene TRBJ2-7; TCRdb's assignment of TRBD1 cannot be checked, as there is no DNA. Looked up from germline, CDR1 is SQVTM and CDR2 is ANQGSEA. This CDR3 contains 14 residues. The CDR3 sequence is CSAEIGTGIYEQYF.

The V gene is TRBV2, the J gene TRBJ2-2. The CDR3 covers 16 residues. The V gene's germline CDR1 is SNHLY and CDR2 FYNNEI. The CDR3: CASSDGVAGSTGELFF.

This chain links TRBV6-2 or TRBV6-3 with TRBJ2-3; TCRdb's D call, TRBD2, is unchecked because there is no DNA. The germline gives CDR1 MNHEY, CDR2 SVGEGT. This CDR3 is built from 15 residues. The CDR3 loop reads CASSPTSGGTDTQYF.

The V call is TRBV27, the J call TRBJ2-7; no DNA is available, so the TRBD2 call from TCRdb remains unchecked. There are 14 residues in the CDR3. CDR1 is MNHEY, CDR2 SMNVEV, per germline (reference sequence). The CDR3 sequence: CASSPTRGPYEQYF.

The chain employs TRBV9 and TRBJ2-2. The CDR3 loop spans 16 amino acids. Germline V gives CDR1 SGDLS, CDR2 YYNGEE. The CDR3 loop reads CASSVGQVLNTGELFF.

J is TRBJ2-7 and V is TRBV12-5; TCRdb gives TRBD2 as the D gene, but with no DNA this cannot be confirmed. Germline CDR1 reads LGHNT; CDR2 reads FRNRAP. This CDR3 contains 15 residues. CDR3 region: CASGASGLALYEQYF.

The CDR3 loop is CASSSPRDRGLLDTQYF. The chain has TRBV7-9 and TRBJ2-3; the TRBD1 assignment by TCRdb is unverifiable without DNA. This CDR3 spans 17 amino acids. The germline V gene encodes CDR1 SEHNR and CDR2 FQNEAQ (reference sequence). The whole variable domain, remainder taken from reference TRBV7-9 and TRBJ2-3, is DTGVSQNPRHKITKRGQNVTFRCDPISEHNRLYWYRQTLGQGPEFLTYFQNEAQLEKSRLLSDRFSAERPKGSFSTLEIQRTEQGDSAMYLCASSSPRDRGLLDTQYFGPGTRLTVL.

The V gene is TRBV20-1, the J gene TRBJ2-3. The germline V gene has CDR1 DFQATT and CDR2 SNEGSKA (reference sequence). This CDR3 has 14 amino acids. CDR3 loop: CSARDFTRADTQYF.

The chain joins TRBV28 to TRBJ2-3; without DNA, the TCRdb call of TRBD1 cannot be checked. The CDR3 extends over 14 amino acids. CDR1 and CDR2 (germline): MDHEN, SYDVKM. The CDR3 protein is CASSAGQSTDTQYF. Looking up the rest from reference TRBV28 and TRBJ2-3 gives the full variable domain: DVKVTQSSRYLVKRTGEKVFLECVQDMDHENMFWYRQDPGLGLRLIYFSYDVKMKEKGDIPEGYSVSREKKERFSLILESASTNQTSMYLCASSAGQSTDTQYFGPGTRLTVL.

The chain joins TRBV29-1 to TRBJ2-3; TCRdb's assignment of TRBD2 cannot be checked, as there is no DNA. This CDR3 is built from 15 residues. The germline V gene encodes CDR1 SQVTM and CDR2 ANQGSEA. CDR3 sequence reads: CSVFELATFTDTQYF.

The V call is TRBV4-2, the J call TRBJ2-3; the TRBD1 assignment by TCRdb is unverifiable without DNA. CDR3 size: 16 residues. Germline V gene lookup returns CDR1 LGHNA and CDR2 YNFKEQ. CDR3 amino acids: CASSQVSRADTDTQYF.

This chain uses TRBV5-6 with TRBJ1-2. The CDR3 contains 13 residues. Looked up from germline, CDR1 is SGHDT and CDR2 is YYEEEE. CDR3 in amino acids: CASSLGGLLGYTF.

The V gene is TRBV3-1, the J gene TRBJ1-2; TCRdb outputs TRBD1, but without DNA this stays unchecked. Germline loops: CDR1 LGHDT, CDR2 YNNKEL (reference sequence). This CDR3 comprises 14 residues. The CDR3 loop reads CASSQQGAIYGYTF.

V is TRBV27 and J is TRBJ2-7; the D call of TRBD1 rests on TCRdb alone, since no DNA is present to check it. The CDR3 loop spans 13 amino acids. Germline V gives CDR1 MNHEY, CDR2 SMNVEV (reference sequence). This CDR3 reads CASSLSGTTEQCF.

The CDR3 loop reads CASTLGTSGYTGELFF. The chain couples TRBV5-6 to TRBJ2-2; TCRdb calls TRBD2, which cannot be checked without DNA. Per germline, CDR1 SGHDT and CDR2 YYEEEE. This CDR3 spans 16 amino acids.

The CDR3 protein is CASSQNRESSYEQYF. V gene TRBV12-3 or TRBV12-4 combines with J gene TRBJ2-7; TCRdb indicates TRBD1, and absent DNA this call remains unverified. The CDR3 totals 15 residues.

J is TRBJ1-1 and V is TRBV7-8. The CDR3 spans 18 residues. Germline V gene data show CDR1 as SGHVS and CDR2 as FQNEAQ. The CDR3 sequence is CASRRHPVVMGMNTEAFF.

The chain joins TRBV24-1 to TRBJ1-2; checking the TCRdb D call of TRBD1 is not possible without DNA. The CDR3 loop spans 17 amino acids. The germline V gene has CDR1 KGHDR and CDR2 SFDVKD. The CDR3 here is CATSDLRVGDRVYGYTF.